Reported below is one TCR beta chain. Its antigen is not yet known. No much larger clone exists at a distance of one base, and base qualities are not known. The data stem from a study of T cell responses to AZD1222 COVID-19 vaccine (dated by TCRdb to the early 2020s). Some background on the complete study: AZD1222 recipients given second doses at about 4 weeks or at about 12 weeks were pooled, since spike-specific TCR depth and breadth were not found to differ between the two schedules. A total of 230 to 250 trial participants underwent TCR sequencing, of whom 200 to 220 received two doses of AZD1222 and some 26 received two doses of the MenACWY control vaccine. Enrollment into the trials was organized by age into subgroups of 18-55, 56-69 and 70-plus years, and those subgroups contained around 150, 28 and 57 TCR-sequenced participants, respectively.

The CDR3 regions of human TCRbeta chains were analyzed by immunosequencing. Under the source paper's analysis protocol: TCRs in the repertoires were compared against a reference library of SARS-CoV-2-specific TCRs that had been generated with the MIRA antigen-specificity platform. Breadth was defined as the fraction of unique TCRs that were SARS-CoV-2-associated. Depth was defined as the fraction of total T cells that were SARS-CoV-2-associated. Using the MIRA data, every spike-specific TCR was mapped to the spike region that the TCR reacted to and assigned to either a CD4 or a CD8 class. Log10-transformed breadth and depth values were compared by one-way ANOVA with Sidak's multiple comparisons tests. TCRdb provides this immuneACCESS table in a form limited to in-frame rearrangements. Some clones are lacking; in checked studies, under half of them reflect an unresolved V gene, and why the rest are absent is not known. The V and J calls and clone size come from that table; D and trimming were worked out from the DNA. This sample has 83,000 or so clones in its table, and roughly 83% of those were observed once. The top ten constitute 8.7% of the sample.

Study-level results and caveats: The whole spike protein was spanned by vaccine-associated CD4 TCRs, and dominant responses were seen in regions 160-218 and 743-854. In the small 56-69-year group, the increase in depth fell short of significance, most likely because of low power. Conclusions about previously exposed vaccinees were limited because only six AZD1222 recipients were SARS-CoV-2 seropositive at baseline. After two AZD1222 doses, both the breadth and the depth of spike-specific TCRs were significantly higher than at day 0 and than in MenACWY recipients. Nearly half of unique spike-specific TCRs reportedly recognized epitopes outside regions mutated in the B.1.351 and B.1.1.7 variants. Participants were mostly white British and included more females than males, and it was suggested by the authors that clonal diversity may have been underestimated. Because no day 14 peak-response samples were available, repertoires were characterized only after the peak T cell response.

Explained via the paper, the time point label denotes: baseline before first vaccination. Vaccinee samples came from UK trials COV001 and COV002, including a single-blind randomized controlled phase 2/3 trial of AZD1222 (ChAdOx1 nCoV-19) in healthy adults. For TCRbeta chain sequencing, PBMC samples from trial participants were taken at day 0 and at day 28 after the second dose. Material: peripheral blood, obtained on day 0 of AZD1222 vaccination. The receptor was derived from an adult in good health.

The CDR3 is CASSPLAQYNEQFF. The nucleotide sequence reads as follows: TGTGCCAGCTCACCACTAGCCCAATACAATGAGCAGTTCTTC. In this chain, TRBV18 is recombined with TRBJ2-1; there is no confident call for the D gene. CDR3 length: 14 amino acids, cysteine to phenylalanine. Only the CDR3 DNA is retained, 42 bases long and in frame from the first base. The junction carries 8 bases between V and J, which are trimmed by 1 base and 4 bases respectively. As encoded in the germline V gene, CDR1 is KGHSH while CDR2 is LQKENI.